This T cell receptor beta chain was recorded in a study of naive and memory T cell subsets. Study observations and caveats: Over 90% of naive TCR sequences appeared only once, unlike memory subsets.

Overnight CMV lysate stimulation of fresh PBMCs defined donor CMV status by CD4+ IFNgamma. After CD4 positive bead selection, the CD4-negative fraction gave CD8 T cells. Cells stained for CD3, CD4, CD8, CD45RA, CD27 and viability were sorted into four CD45RA/CD27 subsets. V shed 6 bases and J 10 bases; nucleotides not matched to a gene: 9. CDR1 and CDR2 (germline): LNHDA, SQIVND (reference sequence). This CDR3 has 13 amino acids. Turning to this clonotype: Its target is unknown.

The beta constant-region primer was an equimolar mix of two oligonucleotides covering TRBC1 and TRBC2. One entry per CDR3 protein, called by TCRdb with MiXCR from the UMI-ligation and nested PCR reads. The sample shows tens of thousands of distinct CDR3 sequences, 13% of them seen only once. This rearrangement joins TRBV19 to TRBJ2-1; TRBD1 agrees at 7 bases. The clonotype originates from a human donor in good health. Sequenced material: effector memory CD4+ T cells from blood. Regarding subset: effector memory, CD45RA- CD27-. DNA for the CDR3: TGTGCCAGTAGGAAATTAGGGGGCAAAGAGCAGTTCTTC. Amino acid sequence: CASRKLGGKEQFF. The full variable domain, its missing parts supplied by reference TRBV19 and TRBJ2-1, is DGGITQSPKYLFRKEGQNVTLSCEQNLNHDAMYWYRQDPGQGLRLIYYSQIVNDFQKGDIAEGYSVSREKKESFPLTVTSAQKNPTAFYLCASRKLGGKEQFFGPGTRLTVL.